Sequencing of this T cell receptor beta chain was carried out in a study of cytomegalovirus exposure and HLA in healthy donors. The PCR made use of 60 Vbeta and 13 Jbeta primers. Measured with immunoSEQ multiplex PCR; TCRdb has only the in-frame clones, and not every one. The sample shows nearly 200,000 clones, about four fifths of them seen only once. To note about this clone: Its target is unknown.

Study conclusions and caveats: A previous analysis found most TCR beta V segments productive roughly 87% or roughly 30% of the time.

The sequencing input was PBMCs. The sequence came from a boy aged 2 to 10 in good health and CMV-seronegative.

CDR3 nucleotides: TGCAGTGCTAGAGATACAGGGCTGGCTTTCTTT. This encodes CSARDTGLAFF. The chain joins TRBV20-1 to TRBJ1-1; weak D call: TRBD1 (6 bases). CDR3 length equals 11 residues. Deletions cut 0 bases from V and 11 bases from J, with 10 bases between. From germline, CDR1 is DFQATT and CDR2 SNEGSKA (reference sequence).